A single sample is the source of the 27 T cell receptor beta chains below, sequenced in a study of blood T cell repertoires in COVID-19. Profiled with immunoSEQ multiplex PCR; TCRdb holds only in-frame clones, not every one. The repertoire holds about 210,000 clones, 80% to 90% seen once, with roughly 6.2% in the top ten. Sequenced: peripheral blood. These receptors originate from a man in his sixties who had recovered from COVID-19.

This chain joins TRBV6-2 or TRBV6-3 and TRBJ2-7; the match to TRBD2 covers 11 bases. V was pared by 5 bases and J by 0 bases, with 6 bases of the junction left unmatched. The V gene's germline CDR1 is MNHEY and CDR2 SVGEGT. The CDR3 runs 16 residues. The DNA of the CDR3 is TGTGCCAGCAGTAACACCGGGACTAGCGGCTCCTACGAGCAGTACTTC. It translates to CASSNTGTSGSYEQYF.

V usage is TRBV25-1 and J usage is TRBJ1-2; possibly TRBD1 for D (5 bases). The V gene's germline CDR1 is MGHDK and CDR2 SYGVNS. CDR3 length: 15 amino acids. The V end lost 5 bases, the J end lost 6 bases, and 19 bases lay between the germline ends. The CDR3 DNA is TGTGCCAGCAGTCTCCCGGGGGAAGGGAGGGATGGCTACACCTTC. It specifies CASSLPGEGRDGYTF.

The J gene is TRBJ2-1, the V gene TRBV7-2; TRBD2 aligns across 13 bases. CDR3 length: 16 amino acids. The V gene's germline CDR1 is SGHTA and CDR2 FQGNSA. The J segment lost 4 bases and the V segment lost 3 bases, leaving 3 bases of the junction unmatched. CDR3 amino acids: CASSLQGLAGYNEQFF. CDR3 nucleotide sequence: TGTGCCAGCAGCTTGCAGGGACTAGCGGGGTACAATGAGCAGTTCTTC.

V and J are TRBV27 and TRBJ2-2; D might be TRBD1 (6 bases). Per the germline V gene, CDR1 is MNHEY and CDR2 is SMNVEV (reference sequence). The CDR3 is 18 amino acids. Between the trimmed V and J ends, which lost 5 bases and 6 bases, there was a span of 25 bases. DNA of the CDR3: TGTGCCAGCAGTAACATCGGACAGTTCGGAACCGGCGCCGGGGAGCTGTTTTTT. It codes for CASSNIGQFGTGAGELFF.

In this sample, this clone turned up a few times. The CDR3 reads CASSLGLAGHSSTDTQYF. The CDR3 nucleotides are TGCGCCAGCAGCTTGGGGCTAGCGGGTCATTCTAGCACAGATACGCAGTATTTT. The V and J genes are TRBV5-1 and TRBJ2-3; TRBD2 matches 8 bases. The CDR3 is 18 residues long. Trimming at V came to 0 bases and at J to 0 bases, leaving 9 bases not matched to a gene. The germline V gene encodes CDR1 SGHRS and CDR2 YFSETQ.

The chain has TRBV10-3 and TRBJ1-5; 11 nucleotides match TRBD1. The CDR3 totals 14 residues. The V gene's germline CDR1 is ENHRY and CDR2 SYGVKD. V gave up 8 bases and J gave up 3 bases; unmatched junction bases: 3. The DNA of the CDR3 is TGTGCCATCGGGGGACAGGGGGACAATCAGCCCCAGCATTTT. As protein: CAIGGQGDNQPQHF.

The rearrangement links TRBV7-8 to TRBJ1-2; D is unresolved. Trimming shortened V by 5 bases and J by 9 bases, and 10 bases separated the two germline ends. The CDR3 contains 11 residues. Germline V CDR1 and CDR2: SGHVS, FQNEAQ. This CDR3 is CASSPGHSYTF. Written as DNA, the CDR3 is TGTGCCAGCAGCCCTGGGCACAGCTACACCTTC.

V is TRBV5-6 and J is TRBJ2-3, with a tentative D call TRBD2 (6 bases). This CDR3 comprises 16 residues. V gave up 0 bases and J gave up 5 bases, with 16 bases separating them. Germline loops: CDR1 SGHDT, CDR2 YYEEEE. This CDR3 reads CASSLAALASIDTQYF. CDR3 nucleotides: TGTGCCAGCAGCTTGGCGGCGCTAGCGTCGATAGATACGCAGTATTTT.

V and J are TRBV11-3 and TRBJ2-7, with TRBD1 identical over 7 bases. V lost 1 base, J lost 3 bases, and 6 bases stayed unmatched. Germline-derived CDR1 and CDR2 are SGHNT and YENEEA. The CDR3 is made up of 15 amino acids. CDR3 DNA: TGTGCCAGCAGCTTAGGAGGGGGCGCGGGCTACGAGCAGTACTTC. Translating gives CASSLGGGAGYEQYF. The variable domain in full, completed from reference TRBV11-3 and TRBJ2-7, reads EAGVVQSPRYKIIEKKQPVAFWCNPISGHNTLYWYLQNLGQGPELLIRYENEEAVDDSQLPKDRFSAERLKGVDSTLKIQPAELGDSAVYLCASSLGGGAGYEQYFGPGTRLTVT.

The chain combines TRBV7-2 with TRBJ2-6; TRBD1 agrees at 8 bases. Germline V CDR1 and CDR2: SGHTA, FQGNSA. CDR3 length: 16 residues. V trimming: 5 bases; J trimming: 2 bases; junction bases outside the gene matches: 5. The CDR3 bases are TGTGCCAGCAGCAGCCAGGGGGCGGCTGGGGCCAACGTCCTGACTTTC. Encoded protein: CASSSQGAAGANVLTF.

CDR3 coding DNA: TGCGCCAGCAGGGGACTAGGAGTCAATGAGCAGTTCTTC. Its protein is CASRGLGVNEQFF. The chain has TRBV10-2 and TRBJ2-1; 8 bases align to TRBD2. V gave up 6 bases and J gave up 6 bases; unmatched junction bases: 4. The CDR3 is made up of 13 amino acids. Germline assignment: CDR1 WSHSY and CDR2 SAAADI.

The V and J genes are TRBV4-1 and TRBJ1-2, with 8 bases identical to TRBD1. This CDR3 is 19 amino acids long. J was trimmed by 4 bases and V by 0 bases; bases with no gene match: 16. In germline, CDR1 is MGHRA, CDR2 YSYEKL. CDR3 region: CASSQDGGTGPVVVYGYTF. The CDR3 DNA follows: TGCGCCAGCAGCCAAGACGGAGGGACAGGTCCTGTTGTAGTCTATGGCTACACCTTC.

V gene TRBV6-4 combines with J gene TRBJ1-1, with 8 bases identical to TRBD1. CDR1 and CDR2 from the germline V gene are MRHNA and SNTAGT. V gave up 6 bases and J gave up 3 bases; unmatched junction bases: 6. This CDR3 region has 14 residues. CDR3 amino acids: CASRDDRGDTEAFF. CDR3 coding DNA: TGTGCCAGCAGGGACGACAGGGGTGACACTGAAGCTTTCTTT.

The rearrangement links TRBV9 to TRBJ1-3; 7 bases line up with TRBD1. Per germline, CDR1 SGDLS and CDR2 YYNGEE. V was clipped by 3 bases and J by 3 bases; unmatched bases: 9. This CDR3 contains 16 residues. Here the CDR3 reads CASSDHQGDLGNTIYF. The CDR3 DNA is TGTGCCAGCAGCGATCATCAGGGGGACCTTGGAAACACCATATATTTT.

This clone was observed once. The chain joins TRBV5-1 to TRBJ2-1; D is possibly TRBD2 (7 bases). Trimming pared 0 bases from V and 5 bases from J, leaving 12 bases between. The CDR3 consists of 15 residues. Germline loops: CDR1 SGHRS, CDR2 YFSETQ. The CDR3 sequence is CASSLDRGGHNEQFF. The CDR3 bases are TGCGCCAGCAGCTTGGATCGCGGGGGCCACAATGAGCAGTTCTTC. Drawing the rest from reference TRBV5-1 and TRBJ2-1, the complete variable domain is KAGVTQTPRYLIKTRGQQVTLSCSPISGHRSVSWYQQTPGQGLQFLFEYFSETQRNKGNFPGRFSGRQFSNSRSEMNVSTLELGDSALYLCASSLDRGGHNEQFFGPGTRLTVL.

This clone has only one observation. This chain joins TRBV10-1 and TRBJ1-2, with D unclear. The CDR3 loop spans 15 amino acids. V lost 2 bases and J 6 bases, leaving 16 bases between the germline ends. Germline assignment: CDR1 WNHNN and CDR2 SYGVQD (reference sequence). Here the CDR3 reads CASSEKARDGDGYTF. DNA of the CDR3: TGCGCCAGCAGTGAGAAGGCCCGGGATGGGGATGGCTACACCTTC.

V usage is TRBV5-4 and J usage is TRBJ2-1; TRBD1 aligns across 7 bases. CDR3 length: 14 residues. Germline lookup yields CDR1 SGHNT and CDR2 YYREEE (reference sequence). J lost 7 bases, V lost 0 bases, and 4 bases had no gene match. The CDR3 DNA is TGTGCCAGCAGCTTGGAGGGGGCTGGGAATGAGCAGTTCTTC. This sequence encodes CASSLEGAGNEQFF.

This clone was counted only a few times. The V call is TRBV6-1, the J call TRBJ2-7, with TRBD1 identical over 7 bases. The CDR3 covers 15 residues. V trimming: 2 bases; J trimming: 2 bases; junction bases outside the gene matches: 6. Germline lookup yields CDR1 MNHNS and CDR2 SASEGT. The CDR3 loop reads CASSEPDRATYEQYF. The CDR3 nucleotides are TGTGCCAGCAGTGAACCCGACAGGGCCACCTACGAGCAGTACTTC.

The chain combines TRBV19 with TRBJ1-2; the match to TRBD1 covers 8 bases. The CDR3 sequence is 14 residues long. The germline V gene encodes CDR1 LNHDA and CDR2 SQIVND (reference sequence). Trimming cost V 4 bases and J 5 bases; bases outside gene matches: 6. The CDR3 region is CASSTRGREYGYTF. The CDR3 nucleotides read TGTGCCAGTAGTACCAGGGGGCGAGAGTATGGCTACACCTTC.

J is TRBJ1-2 and V is TRBV6-5, with D unresolved. The ends were cut back, 2 bases at V and 4 bases at J, with 5 bases in the middle. The germline V gene encodes CDR1 MNHEY and CDR2 SVGAGI. This CDR3 has 12 amino acids. CDR3 region: CASSYGPYGYTF. The CDR3 region has the DNA TGTGCCAGCAGTTACGGGCCCTATGGCTACACCTTC.

This clone showed up just once. This chain uses TRBV5-6 with TRBJ2-7; 8 bases fit TRBD2. CDR1 and CDR2 (germline): SGHDT, YYEEEE. V trimming: 3 bases; J trimming: 6 bases; junction bases outside the gene matches: 8. The length of the CDR3 is 14 residues. The CDR3 loop reads CASSSGLEEGEQYF. CDR3 bases: TGTGCCAGCAGCTCGGGACTAGAGGAGGGCGAGCAGTACTTC.

V gene TRBV7-9 combines with J gene TRBJ2-7; 9 nucleotides match TRBD1. The V segment lost 2 bases and the J segment 4 bases; nucleotides outside the gene matches: 6. The CDR3 consists of 15 residues. Germline CDR1 is SEHNR and CDR2 is FQNEAQ (reference sequence). Here the CDR3 reads CASSLRTGDPYEQYF. DNA for the CDR3: TGTGCCAGCAGCTTACGGACAGGGGACCCATACGAGCAGTACTTC. Full variable domain (outside the CDR3, taken from reference TRBV7-9 and TRBJ2-7): DTGVSQNPRHKITKRGQNVTFRCDPISEHNRLYWYRQTLGQGPEFLTYFQNEAQLEKSRLLSDRFSAERPKGSFSTLEIQRTEQGDSAMYLCASSLRTGDPYEQYFGPGTRLTVT.

V gene TRBV2 combines with J gene TRBJ2-7; a weak D match, TRBD2 (6 bases). Germline V CDR1 and CDR2: SNHLY, FYNNEI. Trimming pared 9 bases from V and 6 bases from J, leaving 15 bases between. The CDR3 consists of 12 residues. CDR3 protein: CASTYVEGEQYF. The CDR3 nucleotides read TGTGCCAGTACTTATGTGGAGGGCGAGCAGTACTTC.

Only one count was recorded for this clone. The genes are TRBV20-1 and TRBJ2-1; D is perhaps TRBD2 (6 bases). Germline CDR1 DFQATT, CDR2 SNEGSKA (reference sequence). This CDR3 is 15 amino acids long. Between the trimmed V and J ends, which lost 3 bases and 4 bases, there was a span of 16 bases. In nucleotides, the CDR3 is TGCAGTGCTAGTGTTTATAGCGGACTTTACAATGAGCAGTTCTTC. The encoded protein is CSASVYSGLYNEQFF.

This clone was recorded a few times. This CDR3 is CASSEALGSYGYTF. DNA of the CDR3: TGTGCCAGTTCAGAGGCCCTCGGGAGCTATGGCTACACCTTC. The chain has TRBV7-6 and TRBJ1-2, with unresolved D. From germline, CDR1 is SGHVS and CDR2 FNYEAQ. The CDR3 is 14 amino acids. Trimming removed 9 bases at V and 4 bases at J, with 18 bases between.

This clone came up a few times. The chain has TRBV6-5 and TRBJ2-2; 9 positions match TRBD2. Per the germline V gene, CDR1 is MNHEY and CDR2 is SVGAGI. V was pared by 0 bases and J by 3 bases, with 2 bases of the junction left unmatched. The CDR3 runs to 16 residues. Written as DNA, the CDR3 is TGTGCCAGCAGTTACTCAGCGGGGGGTCACACCGGGGAGCTGTTTTTT. Translated: CASSYSAGGHTGELFF.

CDR3 in amino acids: CASSLDRDWSSYEQYF. Written as DNA, the CDR3 is TGTGCCAGCAGCTTAGACCGGGACTGGAGCTCCTACGAGCAGTACTTC. V usage is TRBV5-6 and J usage is TRBJ2-7; D may be TRBD2 (6 bases). Between the trimmed V and J ends, which lost 2 bases and 0 bases, there was a span of 15 bases. From germline, CDR1 is SGHDT and CDR2 YYEEEE. CDR3 length: 16 residues.